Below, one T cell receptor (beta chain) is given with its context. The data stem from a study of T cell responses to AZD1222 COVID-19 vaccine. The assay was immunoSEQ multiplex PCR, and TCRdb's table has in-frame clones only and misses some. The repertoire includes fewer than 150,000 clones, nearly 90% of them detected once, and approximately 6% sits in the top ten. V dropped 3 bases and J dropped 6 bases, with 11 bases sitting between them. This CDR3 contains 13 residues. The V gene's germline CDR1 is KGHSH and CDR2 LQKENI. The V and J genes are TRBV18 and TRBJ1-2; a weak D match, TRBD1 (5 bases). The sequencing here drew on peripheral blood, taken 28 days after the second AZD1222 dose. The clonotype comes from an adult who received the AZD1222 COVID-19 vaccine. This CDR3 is CASSPAGGNGYTF. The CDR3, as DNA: TGTGCCAGCTCACCCGCCGGGGGGAATGGCTACACCTTC.